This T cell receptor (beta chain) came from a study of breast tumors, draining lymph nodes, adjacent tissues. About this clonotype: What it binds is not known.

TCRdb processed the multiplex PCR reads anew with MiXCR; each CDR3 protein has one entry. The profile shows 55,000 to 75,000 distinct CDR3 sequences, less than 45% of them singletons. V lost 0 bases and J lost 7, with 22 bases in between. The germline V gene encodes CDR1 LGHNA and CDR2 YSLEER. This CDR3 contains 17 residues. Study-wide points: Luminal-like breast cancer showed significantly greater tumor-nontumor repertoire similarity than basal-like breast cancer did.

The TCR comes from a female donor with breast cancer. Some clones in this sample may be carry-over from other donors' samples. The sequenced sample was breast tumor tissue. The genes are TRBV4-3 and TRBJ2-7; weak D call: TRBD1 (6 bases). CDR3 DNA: TGCGCCAGCAGCCAAGATAGGTCGATACAGGGCCTTAAGGAGCAGTACTTC. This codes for CASSQDRSIQGLKEQYF.